Reported below is one T cell receptor beta chain. This specimen belongs to a study of blood T cell repertoires in COVID-19. Here immunoSEQ multiplex PCR was the method, and the copy in TCRdb shows in-frame clones only, minus some. This table holds 220,000 or so clones, around 90% found once. The CDR3 runs 13 residues. CDR1 SGHRS and CDR2 YFSETQ come from the germline V gene. The germline V and J ends were trimmed by 1 base and 4 bases, with 8 bases remaining between them. The chain carries TRBV5-1 and TRBJ1-2, with D possibly matching TRBD1 (6 bases). Sequenced material: PBMCs or T cells enriched from blood (not recorded which). The source is a man between 45 and 60 years old who had been exposed to COVID-19. CDR3 coding DNA: TGCGCCAGCAGCTTGTCGACAGGCTATGGCTACACCTTC. Its translation is CASSLSTGYGYTF.